This T cell receptor beta chain is from a study of regulatory T cells in long-lasting Graves disease. Study conclusions and caveats: TCR diversity in persistent Graves' patients was below that of newly diagnosed ones. Peripheral blood, not thyroid tissue, was the sole material studied.

The TCR beta library used iRepertoire HTBI primers with Arm-PCR amplification of CDR3. MiXCR, run by TCRdb on the multiplex PCR reads, gives a single entry per CDR3 protein. Of 420,000 or so distinct CDR3 sequences listed, around 20% are singletons. This clonotype was counted only a few times. The target antigen is unknown. At one end, the junction sequence differs from germline, possibly due to a read error. Germline lookup yields CDR1 SNHLY and CDR2 FYNNEI. The CDR3 is made up of 15 amino acids. This sample's time point: persistent/refractory GD, antithyroid drugs over 5 years with positive TRAb. TCR sequences were obtained from RNA taken from PBMCs.

The TCR comes from a female donor with Graves disease. The chain links TRBV2 to TRBJ2-5; D unresolved. The starting material was peripheral blood mononuclear cells (PBMCs), obtained when the disease was refractory, from a patient treated with antithyroid drugs. The CDR3 region is CASSVGLRDQETQHF. DNA of the CDR3: TGTGCCAGCAGTGTAGGTTTAAGAGACCAAGAGACCCAGCACTTC.